These 9 T cell receptor beta chains were all obtained from the same sample, sequenced in a study of OX40 agonist ivuxolimab in advanced cancers. TCRdb's copy holds only in-frame clones and misses some; the assay was immunoSEQ multiplex PCR. The data contain 80,000 to 85,000 clones, about 86% of them singletons. The sample consisted of CD4+ or CD8+ T cells sorted from blood, taken in a trial of the OX40 agonist ivuxolimab. The receptors originated from an adult with an advanced solid tumor such as melanoma, head and neck, liver or kidney cancer.

This sequence joins TRBV6-1 and TRBJ1-1; D is uncertain. V shed 6 bases and J shed 1 base, with 12 bases lying between them. CDR3 length: 14 amino acids. Germline V gene sequence: CDR1 MNHNS, CDR2 SASEGT. The CDR3 loop is CASRRKLANTEAFF. CDR3 DNA: TGTGCCAGCAGGAGGAAGTTGGCGAACACTGAAGCTTTCTTT.

This clone was counted only a few times. This chain connects TRBV27 to TRBJ2-5, with 12 bases aligning to TRBD2. Germline CDR1 and CDR2: MNHEY and SMNVEV (reference sequence). This CDR3 contains 15 residues. V shed 0 bases, J shed 7 bases, and the junction held 3 bases outside the gene matches. In nucleotides, the CDR3 is TGTGCCAGCAGTTTATCTCCTAGCGGGGGGGGGACCCAGTACTTC. Its translation: CASSLSPSGGGTQYF.

CDR3: CASSLGAGGGYGYTF. DNA of the CDR3: TGTGCCAGCAGTTTAGGGGCAGGGGGCGGCTATGGCTACACCTTC. The rearrangement joins TRBV27 to TRBJ1-2; 8 bases are a match to TRBD1. Germline V gene sequence: CDR1 MNHEY, CDR2 SMNVEV (reference sequence). The V gene end was trimmed by 2 bases and the J gene end by 4 bases; junction bases not matched to a gene: 6. There are 15 residues in the CDR3.

The chain joins TRBV29-1 to TRBJ2-3; 14 bases agree with TRBD2. The CDR3 totals 14 residues. Germline CDR1 is SQVTM and CDR2 is ANQGSEA. Unmatched junction bases numbered 7, after V lost 7 bases and J lost 7 bases. The CDR3 sequence: CSGRLAGGPNTQYF. CDR3 bases: TGCAGCGGTCGACTAGCGGGGGGGCCGAATACGCAGTATTTT.

The chain employs TRBV9 and TRBJ2-4, with D perhaps given as TRBD1 or TRBD2 (5 bases each). This CDR3 is built from 15 residues. CDR1 and CDR2 (germline): SGDLS, YYNGEE. V lost 0 bases to trimming and J lost 8 bases, with 15 bases between them. The CDR3 loop is CASSVGQGRGYIQYF. The CDR3 region has the DNA TGTGCCAGCAGCGTAGGGCAGGGACGAGGGTACATTCAGTACTTC.

The V call is TRBV29-1, the J call TRBJ1-2, with D possibly matching TRBD1 (6 bases). The CDR3 is made up of 13 amino acids. Per germline, CDR1 SQVTM and CDR2 ANQGSEA. Trimming cost V 4 bases and J 8 bases, with 17 bases left between them. CDR3 nucleotide sequence: TGCAGCGTTGTAGGGGGGGCTGCGCGAGGCTACACCTTC. Its protein product is CSVVGGAARGYTF.

The chain couples TRBV28 to TRBJ2-4; D not certain. The CDR3 length is 19 residues. Trimming took off 5 bases at V and 0 bases at J, with 23 bases between the two ends. Germline CDR1 and CDR2: MDHEN and SYDVKM. CDR3 nucleotides: TGTGCCAGCAGTCCGTCCCCCGGAACCACAGACCTAGCCAAAAACATTCAGTACTTC. Its translation: CASSPSPGTTDLAKNIQYF.

Worth noting for this clone: Germline and junction disagree at one end, which may indicate a read error. The chain carries TRBV7-9 and TRBJ2-1, with 10 bases fitting TRBD1. Germline V gives CDR1 SEHNR, CDR2 FQNEAQ (reference sequence). The CDR3 is 11 residues long. CDR3 DNA: TGTGCCAGCAGCTTTATGGGACAGGGGCTCTTC. This gives the protein CASSFMGQGLF.

The chain has TRBV10-1 and TRBJ1-4; D not resolved. There are 14 residues in the CDR3. The germline V gene encodes CDR1 WNHNN and CDR2 SYGVQD (reference sequence). Deletions cut 10 bases from V and 0 bases from J, with 12 bases between. DNA for the CDR3: TGCGCCACTCGCGGGGTTACAACTAATGAAAAACTGTTTTTT. Protein sequence: CATRGVTTNEKLFF.